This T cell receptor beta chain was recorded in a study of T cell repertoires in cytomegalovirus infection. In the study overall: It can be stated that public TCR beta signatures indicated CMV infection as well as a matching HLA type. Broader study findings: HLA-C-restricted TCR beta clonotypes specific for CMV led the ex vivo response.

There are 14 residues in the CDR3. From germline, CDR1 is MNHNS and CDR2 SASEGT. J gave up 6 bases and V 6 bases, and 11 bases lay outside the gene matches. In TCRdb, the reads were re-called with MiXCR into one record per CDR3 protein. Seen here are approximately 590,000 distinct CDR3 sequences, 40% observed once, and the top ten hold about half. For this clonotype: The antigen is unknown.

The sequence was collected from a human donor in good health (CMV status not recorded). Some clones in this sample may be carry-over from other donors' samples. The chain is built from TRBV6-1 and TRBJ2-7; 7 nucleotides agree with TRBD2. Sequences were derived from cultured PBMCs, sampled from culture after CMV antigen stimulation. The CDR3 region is CASSSPGLRAEQYF. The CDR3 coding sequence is TGTGCCAGCAGCTCCCCGGGACTAAGGGCCGAGCAGTACTTC.